This T cell receptor (beta chain) was recovered during a study of blood T cell repertoires in COVID-19. Produced via immunoSEQ multiplex PCR; TCRdb's table is partial and in-frame only. The table includes fewer than 250,000 clones, 90% detected once. Looked up from germline, CDR1 is KGHSH and CDR2 is LQKENI. V was pared by 3 bases and J by 0 bases, with 12 bases between. CDR3 size: 16 residues. This TCR was sampled from a man aged 25-40 years with COVID-19, enrolled during active disease. The rearrangement joins TRBV18 to TRBJ2-4; D remains unclear. Sequences were obtained from peripheral blood. CDR3 sequence: CASSPNSLGAKNIQYF. CDR3 in DNA: TGTGCCAGCTCACCGAACAGCCTCGGAGCCAAAAACATTCAGTACTTC.